The clone carrying this TCR beta chain was observed once. Its specificity is unknown. This entry comes from a study of vaccination effects on CD4 cells after COVID-19. Overall study: The post-vaccine samples were taken, at the median, 72 days after the second dose. Study-wide findings and caveats: Common cold coronaviruses were cross-recognized by only 1 of 255 vaccine-induced clones in healthy vaccinees. Long after vaccination, the clones induced by infection and by vaccine shrank markedly in size.

Germline V CDR1 and CDR2: MNHEY, SVGAGI. Trimming took 4 bases from V and 2 from J, leaving 14 bases between them. The CDR3 has 15 amino acids. Before any sequencing was done, the ViraFEST assay used viral peptide pools to expand antigen-specific CD4+ T cells. At the end of more than 8 days of culture, CD4+ T cells were isolated. The vaccine given was either BNT162b2 or mRNA-1273, in two doses. Only in-frame clones appear in the TCRdb table, and some are missing; sequencing was by immunoSEQ multiplex PCR. The sample holds around 20,000 clones, approximately 79% seen once. The J gene is TRBJ1-2, the V gene TRBV6-5; D may be TRBD1 (5 bases). This TCR was recovered from a human donor who received a COVID-19 vaccine. Sequences were derived from CD4+ T cells from PBMCs cultured with HCoV-229E spike peptides, sampled after COVID-19 vaccination. The CDR3 reads CASSFQGSGNYGYTF. The CDR3 nucleotides read TGTGCCAGCAGTTTCCAGGGATCTGGAAACTATGGCTACACCTTC.